This T cell receptor beta chain was identified in a study of T-cell reconstitution after alpha-beta-depleted transplantation in children listed by TCRdb under 2016. Looking at the study overall: Using TCR repertoire profiling, the study followed T-cell immune reconstitution in a quantitative way in children after TCRalphabeta/CD19-depleted allogeneic hematopoietic cell transplantation.

The sample holds many counts of this clonotype. The specificity of this receptor is unknown. Base qualities are missing; no much larger clone stands one base away. The protocol used for the library was PCR. These reads were obtained on an Illumina HiSeq 2500. To normalize quantification of the TCRbeta repertoire, the TCR libraries were built with molecular barcoding that relied on unique molecular identifiers. TCRdb cleaned the public reads at Q25 with fastp, built clones with MiXCR and kept in-frame beta chains. Rows merge per CDR3 protein into single entries with the most common DNA and genes. The sample includes some 450,000 distinct CDR3 sequences, with 43% observed a single time. Of the sample, approximately 25% is held by the ten largest clones. According to the study, the label for this sample's treatment or condition signals: allogeneic hematopoietic cell transplantation with graft depleted of TCRalphabeta T cells and CD19 B cells. The transplant recipients were children given TCRalphabeta/CD19-depleted allogeneic hematopoietic cell grafts.

The study at large found these results: Over subsequent months, a decline in hyperexpanded clone frequencies was noted, and after one year, T-cell counts and TCRbeta diversity were mostly ascribed to newly produced T cells. The apparently early recovery of alphabetaT-cell counts about two months after transplant reportedly depended on only several hundred rapidly expanded clones that came from non-depleted graft cells. In some patients, the high TCRbeta diversity seen at day 60 was put down to recipient T cells and intrathymic progenitors that had survived conditioning.

Taken from the germline V gene (reference sequence), the CDR1 and CDR2 loops are LGHDT and YNNKEL. Clipping removes 4 bases from V and 2 bases from J, with 5 as the unmatched junction base count. The cysteine opens and the phenylalanine closes a CDR3 of 14 amino acids. The read is trimmed to its CDR3 DNA, 42 bases read in frame from base 1. This receptor was obtained from a girl aged 2 to 9 with aplastic anemia, due to receive a stem cell transplant. Material: PBMCs, obtained before TCRalphabeta/CD19-depleted stem cell transplant. Recombination connected TRBV3-1 to TRBJ2-7, and TRBD1 matches 7 of the central bases. The CDR3 protein sequence reads: CASSPRDSAYEQYF. In nucleotides, the sequence is TGTGCCAGCAGCCCCCGGGACAGCGCCTACGAGCAGTACTTC.